These 15 T cell receptor beta chains were all obtained from the same sample, sequenced in a study of blood T cell repertoires in COVID-19. Data came from immunoSEQ multiplex PCR; TCRdb stores just in-frame clones and leaves some out. The sample carries about 310,000 clones, roughly 87% recorded once. Sequencing used peripheral blood. The receptors here all came from a man aged 50-59 years with active or convalescent COVID-19.

The rearrangement uses TRBV27 and TRBJ2-1, with 16 positions matching TRBD2. V gave up 5 bases and J gave up 8 bases; unmatched junction bases: 15. CDR1 is MNHEY, CDR2 SMNVEV, per germline (reference sequence). This CDR3 is 19 amino acids long. CDR3 in amino acids: CASSHPGLAGGPDGDEQFF. The CDR3 DNA reads as TGTGCCAGCAGTCATCCGGGACTAGCGGGAGGGCCGGATGGAGATGAGCAGTTCTTC.

The V call is TRBV28, the J call TRBJ2-7; 10 bases are a match to TRBD1. The trim removed 2 bases at V and 6 bases at J, leaving 1 base unmatched. Germline V gene data show CDR1 as MDHEN and CDR2 as SYDVKM. CDR3 length: 13 residues. CDR3 nucleotides: TGTGCCAGCAGTTTAAGGGACAGGGGCGAGCAGTACTTC. Amino acid sequence: CASSLRDRGEQYF.

On this clone: Other DNA sequences in the same sample also yield this CDR3. The CDR3 bases are TGTGCCAGCAGTTTACAGGGGGGTGGGGAGACCCAGTACTTC. Translating it yields CASSLQGGGETQYF. The chain employs TRBV28 and TRBJ2-5, with D tentatively TRBD1 (7 bases). Germline CDR1 is MDHEN and CDR2 is SYDVKM. The germline V and J ends were trimmed by 2 bases and 5 bases, with 12 bases remaining between them. This CDR3 is built from 14 residues.

The J gene is TRBJ2-1, the V gene TRBV29-1, with 9 bases that match TRBD2. Per germline, CDR1 SQVTM and CDR2 ANQGSEA. Trimming removed 3 bases from V and 8 bases from J; junction bases left unmatched: 5. This CDR3 spans 13 amino acids. Here the CDR3 reads CSVDGTSNYEQFF. DNA of the CDR3: TGCAGCGTTGATGGGACTAGCAACTATGAGCAGTTCTTC.

This chain uses TRBV6-2 or TRBV6-3 with TRBJ1-4; 8 bases agree with TRBD1. CDR3 size: 17 residues. CDR1 is MNHEY, CDR2 SVGEGT, per germline. Trimming took 4 bases from V and 0 from J; bases not matched to a gene: 7. This chain's CDR3 is CASSFGQGVATNEKLFF. CDR3 DNA sequence: TGTGCCAGCAGTTTTGGACAGGGAGTTGCAACTAATGAAAAACTGTTTTTT.

The CDR3 DNA reads TGTGCCAGCAGCGATGGACACAGACCCCCCCGTAAAGATACGCAGTATTTT. This translates into CASSDGHRPPRKDTQYF. V and J are TRBV21-1 and TRBJ2-3; the D call of TRBD1 is as the table states it, not checked on the DNA. TRBV21-1 is reported as a pseudogene. There are 17 residues in the CDR3.

The rearrangement uses TRBV7-2 and TRBJ2-5; 10 nucleotides line up with TRBD1. With V trimmed by 1 base and J by 2 bases, 4 bases remained unmatched. Germline V CDR1 and CDR2: SGHTA, FQGNSA. CDR3 size: 16 residues. The CDR3: CASSLVLGQGQETQYF. DNA of the CDR3: TGTGCCAGCAGCTTAGTACTGGGACAGGGGCAAGAGACCCAGTACTTC.

The rearrangement links TRBV5-1 to TRBJ2-7; 10 nucleotides line up with TRBD2. This CDR3 has 14 amino acids. Per germline, CDR1 SGHRS and CDR2 YFSETQ. V shed 4 bases and J 5 bases; nucleotides not matched to a gene: 6. The CDR3 DNA is TGCGCCAGCAGCATTCTAGCGGGGGACGACGAGCAGTACTTC. Amino acids: CASSILAGDDEQYF.

J is TRBJ1-2 and V is TRBV7-2; 10 bases agree with TRBD1. CDR3 length: 15 residues. Germline V gene lookup returns CDR1 SGHTA and CDR2 FQGNSA. The trim removed 4 bases at V and 6 bases at J, leaving 8 bases unmatched. CDR3 sequence reads: CASSSYRDRGNGYTF. CDR3 coding DNA: TGTGCCAGCAGCTCCTACCGGGACAGGGGCAATGGCTACACCTTC.

J is TRBJ2-1 and V is TRBV30, with 13 positions matching TRBD2. J was trimmed by 15 bases and V by 2 bases; bases with no gene match: 13. The CDR3 runs 15 residues. Germline V gene lookup returns CDR1 GTSNPN and CDR2 SVGIG (reference sequence). DNA of the CDR3: TGTGCCTGGAGTTTAACTAGCGGGAGGGTCTGGCGCCGGTTCTTC. Protein: CAWSLTSGRVWRRFF.

The chain uses TRBV18 and TRBJ2-1, with 11 bases aligning to TRBD2. J lost 9 bases, V lost 2 bases, and 9 bases had no gene match. CDR1 is KGHSH and CDR2 is LQKENI in the germline V gene. The CDR3 is made up of 16 amino acids. CDR3 sequence (DNA): TGTGCCAGCTCACCAGCCGCTAGCGGGGGGCCGGGTGAGCAGTTCTTC. This translates into CASSPAASGGPGEQFF.

The chain recombines TRBV18 with TRBJ2-2; unclear D gene. The CDR3 spans 15 residues. Germline V gene lookup returns CDR1 KGHSH and CDR2 LQKENI. Trimming stripped 3 bases from V and 5 bases from J, with 13 bases between. The CDR3 spells CASSPLPRQTGELFF. In DNA, the CDR3 is TGTGCCAGCTCACCTCTCCCGAGGCAGACCGGGGAGCTGTTTTTT.

J is TRBJ2-1 and V is TRBV11-2, with TRBD2 matching 10 bases. Per germline, CDR1 SGHAT and CDR2 FQNNGV. This CDR3 has 11 residues. V shed 8 bases and J 13 bases; nucleotides not matched to a gene: 5. This CDR3 reads CASGQREGQFF. The CDR3 DNA sequence: TGTGCCAGCGGTCAGCGGGAGGGTCAGTTCTTC. The full variable domain, with the rest looked up from reference TRBV11-2 and TRBJ2-1, is EAGVAQSPRYKIIEKRQSVAFWCNPISGHATLYWYQQILGQGPKLLIQFQNNGVVDDSQLPKDRFSAERLKGVDSTLKIQPAKLEDSAVYLCASGQREGQFFGPGTRLTVL.

The chain uses TRBV29-1 and TRBJ1-1, with D maybe TRBD1 (5 bases). Germline V CDR1 and CDR2: SQVTM, ANQGSEA. The CDR3 runs to 13 residues. Trimming took off 4 bases at V and 1 base at J, with 10 bases between the two ends. The CDR3 nucleotides read TGCAGCGTTGGCCGGGGGAGGAACACTGAAGCTTTCTTT. It is translated as CSVGRGRNTEAFF.

V usage is TRBV19 and J usage is TRBJ1-5, with D possibly TRBD1 on 6 matching bases. The CDR3 contains 15 residues. Germline assignment: CDR1 LNHDA and CDR2 SQIVND (reference sequence). Trimming cost V 3 bases and J 7 bases, with 16 bases left between them. The CDR3 spells CASSIRGAGGQPQHF. In DNA form, the CDR3 reads TGTGCCAGTAGTATCCGGGGGGCCGGGGGACAGCCCCAGCATTTT.